Listed below are T cell receptor beta chains from one sample, sequenced in a study of blood T cell repertoires in COVID-19. Generated by immunoSEQ multiplex PCR, the TCRdb table keeps only in-frame clones and is missing some. This table has about 160,000 clones, roughly 84% appearing once. The specimen was peripheral blood. The receptors here all came from a man aged 50-59 years with active or convalescent COVID-19. The CDR3 runs from the conserved cysteine through the conserved F or W. The D gene is left open where the match is weak. Expanded clones get a size class; other rows say once, few or many, or leave the size out.

v_gene	j_gene	abundance	d_gene	CDR3aa	CDR3nt
TRBV29-1	TRBJ1-1	.	.	CSVELTDNTEAFF	TGCAGCGTTGAGCTCACAGATAACACTGAAGCTTTCTTT
TRBV4-3	TRBJ1-6	.	TRBD1	CASSQQGAGYNSPLHF	TGCGCCAGCAGCCAACAGGGGGCAGGCTATAATTCACCCCTCCACTTT
TRBV11-2	TRBJ2-3	.	.	CASSLGASPSTDTQYF	TGTGCCAGCAGCTTAGGAGCTAGCCCTAGCACAGATACGCAGTATTTT
TRBV6-2/TRBV6-3	TRBJ1-1	once	.	CASSYSHLTGFDTEAFF	TGTGCCAGCAGTTACTCACACCTAACAGGGTTCGACACTGAAGCTTTCTTT
TRBV4-2	TRBJ1-1	.	.	CASSQPQQRNTEAFF	TGTGCCAGCAGCCAACCCCAACAGAGGAACACTGAAGCTTTCTTT
TRBV7-9	TRBJ2-1	.	TRBD2	CASSLGVGTSGIYNEQFF	TGTGCCAGCAGCTTAGGGGTAGGGACTAGCGGGATCTACAATGAGCAGTTCTTC
TRBV24-1	TRBJ2-1	.	.	CATSDWRRDMNNEQFF	TGTGCCACCAGTGATTGGAGGCGGGATATGAATAATGAGCAGTTCTTC
TRBV19	TRBJ1-1	.	.	CASGKGDAFF	TGTGCCAGTGGGAAGGGAGACGCTTTCTTT
TRBV7-3	TRBJ2-2	.	TRBD1	CASSSTGVTGELFF	TGTGCCAGCAGCTCGACAGGGGTCACCGGGGAGCTGTTTTTT
TRBV5-1	TRBJ2-2	.	.	CASSPQGYTGELFF	TGCGCCAGCAGCCCCCAGGGCTACACCGGGGAGCTGTTTTTT
TRBV25-1	TRBJ1-5	.	TRBD1	CASSEGTGNQPQHF	TGTGCCAGCAGTGAAGGGACAGGGAATCAGCCCCAGCATTTT
TRBV24-1	TRBJ2-3	.	TRBD1	CATSALDREADTQYF	TGTGCCACCAGTGCCTTGGACAGGGAGGCAGATACGCAGTATTTT
TRBV5-5	TRBJ1-5	.	.	CASSTGGNNQPQHF	TGTGCCAGCAGCACGGGGGGGAACAATCAGCCCCAGCATTTT
TRBV18	TRBJ1-6	.	.	CASSPRRDDSPLHF	TGTGCCAGCTCACCACGCAGGGATGATTCACCCCTCCACTTT
TRBV4-1	TRBJ1-2	once	.	CASSQDRQNYGYTF	TGCGCCAGCAGCCAAGATCGACAGAACTATGGCTACACCTTC
TRBV19	TRBJ1-1	.	.	CASSAFLGGSGGAEAFF	TGTGCCAGTAGTGCGTTTTTAGGAGGTTCTGGGGGCGCTGAAGCTTTCTTT
TRBV19	TRBJ1-2	once	.	CASSTRQLDGYTF	TGTGCCAGTAGTACAAGACAGCTTGATGGCTACACCTTC
TRBV7-2	TRBJ2-5	.	TRBD2	CASTGTSAGETQYF	TGTGCCAGCACGGGGACTAGCGCCGGGGAGACCCAGTACTTC
TRBV5-1	TRBJ1-1	.	TRBD1	CASSGGQGPEAFF	TGCGCCAGCAGCGGGGGACAGGGGCCTGAAGCTTTCTTT
TRBV13	TRBJ2-2	.	.	CASSLPKTGGRRELFF	TGTGCCAGCAGCTTACCCAAAACGGGGGGCCGCCGGGAGCTGTTTTTT
TRBV19	TRBJ1-1	.	.	CASSMRQMNTEAFF	TGTGCCAGTAGTATGAGACAGATGAACACTGAAGCTTTCTTT
TRBV6-6	TRBJ1-4	.	.	CASSPQGPAALGDEKLFF	TGTGCCAGCAGTCCCCAGGGGCCTGCCGCCCTTGGAGATGAAAAACTGTTTTTT
TRBV18	TRBJ1-2	.	.	CASSPPGGGVYGYTF	TGTGCCAGCTCACCCCCGGGCGGGGGCGTCTATGGCTACACCTTC
TRBV29-1	TRBJ2-7	.	TRBD1	CSVATGYEQYF	TGCAGCGTGGCGACAGGGTACGAGCAGTACTTC
TRBV7-2	TRBJ2-1	.	TRBD2	CASSMLAGVGTYNEQFF	TGTGCCAGCAGCATGTTAGCGGGAGTAGGAACCTACAATGAGCAGTTCTTC
TRBV3-1/TRBV3-2	TRBJ2-1	.	.	CASSQEGQRSQFF	TGTGCCAGCAGCCAAGAGGGGCAGCGCTCGCAGTTCTTC